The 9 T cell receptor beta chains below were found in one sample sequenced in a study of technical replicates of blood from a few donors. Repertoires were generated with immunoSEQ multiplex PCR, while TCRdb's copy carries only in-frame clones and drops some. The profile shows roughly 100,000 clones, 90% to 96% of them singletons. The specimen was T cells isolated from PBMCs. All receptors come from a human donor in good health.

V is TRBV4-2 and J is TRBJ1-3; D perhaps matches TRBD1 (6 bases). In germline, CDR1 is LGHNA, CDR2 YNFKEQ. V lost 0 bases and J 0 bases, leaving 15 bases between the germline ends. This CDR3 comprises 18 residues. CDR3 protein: CASSQESQGSASGNTIYF. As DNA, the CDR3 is TGTGCCAGCAGCCAAGAAAGCCAGGGGTCCGCCTCTGGAAACACCATATATTTT.

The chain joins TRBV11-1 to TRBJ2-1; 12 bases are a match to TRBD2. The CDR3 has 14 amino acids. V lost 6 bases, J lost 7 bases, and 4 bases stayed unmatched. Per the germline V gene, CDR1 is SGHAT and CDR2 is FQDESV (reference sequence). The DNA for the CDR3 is TGTGCCAGCAGGAGACTAGCGGGAGAGAATGAGCAGTTCTTC. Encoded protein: CASRRLAGENEQFF.

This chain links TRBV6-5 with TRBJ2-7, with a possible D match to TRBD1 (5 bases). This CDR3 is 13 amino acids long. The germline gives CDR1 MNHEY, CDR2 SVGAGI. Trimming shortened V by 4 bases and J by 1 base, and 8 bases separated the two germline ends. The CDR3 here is CASSSGWSYEQYF. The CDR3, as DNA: TGTGCCAGCAGTTCAGGGTGGTCCTACGAGCAGTACTTC.

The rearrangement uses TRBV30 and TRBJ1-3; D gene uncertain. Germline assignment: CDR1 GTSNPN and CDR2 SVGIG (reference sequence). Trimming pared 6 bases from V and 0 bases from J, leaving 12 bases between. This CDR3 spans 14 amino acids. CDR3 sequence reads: CACPQAGSGNTIYF. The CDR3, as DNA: TGTGCCTGCCCCCAAGCAGGCTCTGGAAACACCATATATTTT. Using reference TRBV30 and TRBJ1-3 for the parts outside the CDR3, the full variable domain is SQTIHQWPATLVQPVGSPLSLECTVEGTSNPNLYWYRQAAGRGLQLLFYSVGIGQISSEVPQNLSASRPQDRQFILSSKKLLLSDSGFYLCACPQAGSGNTIYFGEGSWLTVV.

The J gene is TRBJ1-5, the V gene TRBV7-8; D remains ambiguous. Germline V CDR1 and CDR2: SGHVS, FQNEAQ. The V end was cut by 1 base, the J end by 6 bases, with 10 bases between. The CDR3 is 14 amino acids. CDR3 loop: CASSLGQVGQPQHF. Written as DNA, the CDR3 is TGTGCCAGCAGCTTAGGGCAGGTGGGTCAGCCCCAGCATTTT.

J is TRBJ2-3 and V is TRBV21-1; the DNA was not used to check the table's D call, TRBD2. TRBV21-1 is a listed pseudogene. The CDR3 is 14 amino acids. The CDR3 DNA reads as TGTGCCAGCAGTCCGGGGGGGGCCACAGATACGCAGTATTTT. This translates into CASSPGGATDTQYF.

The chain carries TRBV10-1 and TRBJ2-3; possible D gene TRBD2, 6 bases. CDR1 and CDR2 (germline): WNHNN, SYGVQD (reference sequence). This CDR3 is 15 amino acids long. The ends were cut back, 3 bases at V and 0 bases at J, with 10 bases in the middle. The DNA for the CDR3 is TGCGCCAGCAGTGAACCGGGACTTAGCACAGATACGCAGTATTTT. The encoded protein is CASSEPGLSTDTQYF.

This CDR3 is CASITGWPSYEQYF. For the CDR3, the DNA is TGTGCCAGCATTACAGGGTGGCCATCCTACGAGCAGTACTTC. This chain uses TRBV28 with TRBJ2-7; D might be TRBD1 (6 bases). The CDR3 runs 14 residues. Germline V lookup: CDR1 MDHEN, CDR2 SYDVKM. With 7 bases removed from V and 1 base from J, the gap between germline ends came to 14 bases.

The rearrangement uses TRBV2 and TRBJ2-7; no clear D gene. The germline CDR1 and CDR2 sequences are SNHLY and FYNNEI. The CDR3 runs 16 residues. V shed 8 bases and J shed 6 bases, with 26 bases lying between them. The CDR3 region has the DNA TGTGCCAGCCAAGATGAGCTCAACGAGAGATATTTCGAGCAGTACTTC. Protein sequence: CASQDELNERYFEQYF. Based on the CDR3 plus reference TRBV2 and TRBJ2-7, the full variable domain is EPEVTQTPSHQVTQMGQEVILRCVPISNHLYFYWYRQILGQKVEFLVSFYNNEISEKSEIFDDQFSVERPDGSNFTLKIRSTKLEDSAMYFCASQDELNERYFEQYFGPGTRLTVT.